Listed below are T cell receptor beta chains from one sample, sequenced in a study of identical twins. TCRdb redid the calling of the 5' RACE reads with MiXCR, one entry per CDR3 protein. The data contain some 560,000 distinct CDR3 sequences, 7.5% to 10% of them singletons. The same sample was also used in a study of yellow fever vaccine responses in identical twins.

Sequencing used PBMCs. Every receptor here comes from a woman aged 18-29 years in good health. The CDR3 runs from the conserved cysteine through the conserved F or W. Each record gives: clone size, J gene, V gene, D gene, CDR3 protein, CDR3 DNA. D genes are given only for firm matches. Clone size is stated in some rows and not others, as once, few, many or a class when expanded.

abundance: few
j_gene: TRBJ2-7
v_gene: TRBV12-3/TRBV12-4
d_gene: NA
CDR3aa: CASSFSGPNTGEQYF
CDR3nt: TGTGCCAGCAGTTTCTCCGGGCCTAACACCGGCGAGCAGTACTTC

abundance: NA
j_gene: TRBJ2-1
v_gene: TRBV10-3
d_gene: TRBD2
CDR3aa: CAISESIPSGDEQFF
CDR3nt: TGTGCCATCAGTGAGTCGATTCCTAGCGGGGATGAGCAGTTCTTC

abundance: few
j_gene: TRBJ2-7
v_gene: TRBV12-3/TRBV12-4
d_gene: TRBD2
CDR3aa: CASSGPLAGGPVEQYF
CDR3nt: TGTGCCAGCAGTGGCCCACTAGCGGGAGGGCCGGTAGAGCAGTACTTC

abundance: NA
j_gene: TRBJ2-6
v_gene: TRBV28
d_gene: TRBD1
CDR3aa: CASRTSRDRGPLPGANVLTF
CDR3nt: TGTGCCAGCAGGACAAGCCGGGACAGGGGGCCCCTCCCAGGGGCCAACGTCCTGACTTTC

abundance: NA
j_gene: TRBJ2-5
v_gene: TRBV24-1
d_gene: NA
CDR3aa: CATRQAGGETQYF
CDR3nt: TGTGCCACCAGACAGGCCGGGGGAGAGACCCAGTACTTC

abundance: many
j_gene: TRBJ2-6
v_gene: TRBV5-1
d_gene: NA
CDR3aa: CASSWTASGANVLTF
CDR3nt: TGCGCCAGCAGTTGGACAGCGTCCGGGGCCAACGTCCTGACTTTC

abundance: few
j_gene: TRBJ2-7
v_gene: TRBV7-9
d_gene: NA
CDR3aa: CASSLAGLDHEQYF
CDR3nt: TGTGCCAGCAGCTTAGCAGGGCTCGACCACGAGCAGTACTTC

abundance: many
j_gene: TRBJ2-3
v_gene: TRBV29-1
d_gene: TRBD1
CDR3aa: CSVADRGGTDTQYF
CDR3nt: TGCAGCGTTGCCGACAGGGGGGGAACAGATACGCAGTATTTT

abundance: many
j_gene: TRBJ2-5
v_gene: TRBV10-1
d_gene: NA
CDR3aa: CASSEMGWDAQYF
CDR3nt: TGCGCCAGCAGTGAAATGGGGTGGGATGCCCAGTACTTC

abundance: NA
j_gene: TRBJ1-2
v_gene: TRBV6-1
d_gene: NA
CDR3aa: CASSTPPGNYGYTF
CDR3nt: TGTGCCAGCAGTACCCCCCCAGGGAACTATGGCTACACCTTC

abundance: few
j_gene: TRBJ2-1
v_gene: TRBV6-2/TRBV6-3
d_gene: TRBD2
CDR3aa: CASRKAGGGNEQFF
CDR3nt: TGTGCCAGCAGGAAAGCGGGAGGGGGAAATGAGCAGTTCTTC

abundance: NA
j_gene: TRBJ2-2
v_gene: TRBV5-5
d_gene: NA
CDR3aa: CASSLVSGGTGELFF
CDR3nt: TGTGCCAGCAGCTTGGTCTCAGGAGGTACCGGGGAGCTGTTTTTT

abundance: many
j_gene: TRBJ2-7
v_gene: TRBV28
d_gene: TRBD1
CDR3aa: CASSLGQGAIHEQYF
CDR3nt: TGTGCCAGCAGTTTGGGCCAGGGGGCGATCCACGAGCAGTACTTC

abundance: few
j_gene: TRBJ2-7
v_gene: TRBV29-1
d_gene: TRBD2
CDR3aa: CSVVSGGLLAGAYEQYF
CDR3nt: TGCAGCGTTGTATCAGGGGGGTTGCTAGCGGGAGCATACGAGCAGTACTTC

abundance: few
j_gene: TRBJ2-7
v_gene: TRBV6-2/TRBV6-3
d_gene: NA
CDR3aa: CASRAQGNLYEQYF
CDR3nt: TGTGCCAGCAGGGCACAGGGAAATCTCTACGAGCAGTACTTC

abundance: many
j_gene: TRBJ2-3
v_gene: TRBV7-2
d_gene: TRBD2
CDR3aa: CASRPRTSGGPDTQYF
CDR3nt: TGTGCCAGCAGACCCAGGACTAGCGGGGGTCCAGATACGCAGTATTTT

abundance: NA
j_gene: TRBJ1-2
v_gene: TRBV6-4
d_gene: NA
CDR3aa: CASSRGAGSGYTF
CDR3nt: TGTGCCAGCAGCAGGGGCGCAGGTTCTGGCTACACCTTC

abundance: NA
j_gene: TRBJ1-5
v_gene: TRBV12-3/TRBV12-4
d_gene: NA
CDR3aa: CASSFGAGLSNQPQHF
CDR3nt: TGTGCCAGCAGTTTTGGGGCAGGACTTAGCAATCAGCCCCAGCATTTT

abundance: few
j_gene: TRBJ2-1
v_gene: TRBV6-1
d_gene: TRBD2
CDR3aa: CASRSLAGGPNEQFF
CDR3nt: TGTGCCAGCAGGTCCCTAGCGGGAGGCCCGAATGAGCAGTTCTTC

abundance: few
j_gene: TRBJ1-5
v_gene: TRBV28
d_gene: NA
CDR3aa: CASSLVRGPRQPQHF
CDR3nt: TGTGCCAGCAGCTTAGTCCGGGGGCCGAGGCAGCCCCAGCATTTT

abundance: few
j_gene: TRBJ2-1
v_gene: TRBV20-1
d_gene: TRBD2
CDR3aa: CSAESGGPKYNEQFF
CDR3nt: TGCAGTGCTGAGAGCGGGGGCCCGAAATACAATGAGCAGTTCTTC

abundance: few
j_gene: TRBJ2-3
v_gene: TRBV2
d_gene: NA
CDR3aa: CASSGTKKADTQYF
CDR3nt: TGTGCCAGCAGTGGGACGAAAAAGGCAGATACGCAGTATTTT

abundance: many
j_gene: TRBJ2-7
v_gene: TRBV29-1
d_gene: TRBD1
CDR3aa: CSASLSGQDPYEQYF
CDR3nt: TGCAGCGCGTCGTTAAGTGGACAGGATCCGTACGAGCAGTACTTC

abundance: few
j_gene: TRBJ2-3
v_gene: TRBV7-8
d_gene: NA
CDR3aa: CASSSMPGTDTQYF
CDR3nt: TGTGCCAGCAGCTCGATGCCGGGCACAGATACGCAGTATTTT

abundance: many
j_gene: TRBJ2-7
v_gene: TRBV29-1
d_gene: NA
CDR3aa: CSVEQGYEQYF
CDR3nt: TGCAGCGTTGAACAGGGGTACGAGCAGTACTTC

abundance: NA
j_gene: TRBJ2-2
v_gene: TRBV20-1
d_gene: NA
CDR3aa: CSARPNGAIGELFF
CDR3nt: TGCAGTGCTAGACCTAACGGGGCGATCGGGGAGCTGTTTTTT

abundance: few
j_gene: TRBJ2-3
v_gene: TRBV6-2/TRBV6-3
d_gene: TRBD2
CDR3aa: CASTPEGLAGYTQYF
CDR3nt: TGTGCCAGCACGCCGGAAGGACTAGCGGGATATACGCAGTATTTT

abundance: NA
j_gene: TRBJ2-2
v_gene: TRBV6-5
d_gene: TRBD1
CDR3aa: CASSYETPGQGNTGELFF
CDR3nt: TGTGCCAGCAGTTACGAGACACCGGGACAGGGAAACACCGGGGAGCTGTTTTTT

abundance: few
j_gene: TRBJ2-5
v_gene: TRBV18
d_gene: TRBD2
CDR3aa: CASSPLQGGLAGGQETQYF
CDR3nt: TGTGCCAGCTCACCACTTCAAGGTGGACTAGCGGGAGGGCAAGAGACCCAGTACTTC

abundance: many
j_gene: TRBJ2-1
v_gene: TRBV6-1
d_gene: NA
CDR3aa: CASRPAAWGRDEQFF
CDR3nt: TGTGCCAGCAGGCCGGCCGCTTGGGGTCGAGATGAGCAGTTCTTC

abundance: few
j_gene: TRBJ2-7
v_gene: TRBV25-1
d_gene: NA
CDR3aa: CASSPVSDEQYF
CDR3nt: TGTGCCAGCAGCCCCGTCTCAGACGAGCAGTACTTC

abundance: few
j_gene: TRBJ2-2
v_gene: TRBV7-3
d_gene: NA
CDR3aa: CASSPWAGGDTGELFF
CDR3nt: TGTGCCAGCAGCCCCTGGGCAGGGGGGGACACCGGGGAGCTGTTTTTT

abundance: many
j_gene: TRBJ2-1
v_gene: TRBV28
d_gene: TRBD2
CDR3aa: CASSSPSGGSRNEQFF
CDR3nt: TGTGCCAGCAGTTCGCCTAGCGGGGGGTCGAGGAATGAGCAGTTCTTC

abundance: NA
j_gene: TRBJ2-7
v_gene: TRBV20-1
d_gene: TRBD2
CDR3aa: CSARDYQREGSEQYF
CDR3nt: TGCAGTGCTAGAGATTATCAGCGGGAGGGCTCCGAGCAGTACTTC

abundance: few
j_gene: TRBJ2-1
v_gene: TRBV27
d_gene: NA
CDR3aa: CASSSQDSNYNEQFF
CDR3nt: TGTGCCAGCAGTTCTCAGGACTCAAACTACAATGAGCAGTTCTTC

abundance: many
j_gene: TRBJ2-5
v_gene: TRBV12-5
d_gene: NA
CDR3aa: CASGLAVGFPQTQYF
CDR3nt: TGTGCTAGTGGTTTGGCAGTCGGGTTCCCCCAGACCCAGTACTTC

abundance: few
j_gene: TRBJ1-1
v_gene: TRBV15
d_gene: NA
CDR3aa: CATSRNRDGITFF
CDR3nt: TGTGCCACCAGCAGAAACAGGGACGGTATTACTTTCTTT

abundance: once
j_gene: TRBJ2-1
v_gene: TRBV2
d_gene: TRBD1
CDR3aa: CASGQGILRQFF
CDR3nt: TGTGCCAGCGGACAGGGAATCCTAAGGCAGTTCTTC

abundance: NA
j_gene: TRBJ2-7
v_gene: TRBV7-8
d_gene: NA
CDR3aa: CASNLRGTAYEQYF
CDR3nt: TGTGCCAGCAACCTGCGGGGAACGGCCTACGAGCAGTACTTC

abundance: NA
j_gene: TRBJ2-7
v_gene: TRBV7-9
d_gene: TRBD1
CDR3aa: CASSFRTGASYEQYF
CDR3nt: TGTGCCAGCAGCTTCCGGACAGGAGCCTCCTACGAGCAGTACTTC

abundance: few
j_gene: TRBJ2-6
v_gene: TRBV10-3
d_gene: TRBD2
CDR3aa: CATGGGYGANVLTF
CDR3nt: TGTGCCACCGGGGGGGGGTACGGGGCCAACGTCCTGACTTTC

abundance: few
j_gene: TRBJ1-6
v_gene: TRBV27
d_gene: TRBD1
CDR3aa: CASSSTGKGNSPLHF
CDR3nt: TGTGCCAGCAGTTCGACAGGGAAGGGGAATTCACCCCTCCACTTT

abundance: few
j_gene: TRBJ2-3
v_gene: TRBV10-3
d_gene: TRBD2
CDR3aa: CAISAGLAGAGDTQYF
CDR3nt: TGTGCCATCAGTGCAGGACTAGCGGGGGCGGGAGATACGCAGTATTTT

abundance: few
j_gene: TRBJ2-6
v_gene: TRBV5-6
d_gene: NA
CDR3aa: CASSLGVGAGANVLTF
CDR3nt: TGTGCCAGCAGCTTGGGGGTCGGGGCTGGGGCCAACGTCCTGACTTTC

abundance: NA
j_gene: TRBJ2-1
v_gene: TRBV27
d_gene: NA
CDR3aa: CASSSTQGEGPSYNEQFF
CDR3nt: TGTGCCAGCAGTTCCACCCAGGGGGAGGGACCGTCCTACAATGAGCAGTTCTTC

abundance: many
j_gene: TRBJ2-1
v_gene: TRBV10-3
d_gene: NA
CDR3aa: CAISARRGFDNEQFF
CDR3nt: TGTGCCATCAGTGCTCGCAGGGGTTTCGACAATGAGCAGTTCTTC

abundance: NA
j_gene: TRBJ2-1
v_gene: TRBV2
d_gene: TRBD2
CDR3aa: CASSVRLAGVAGNEQFF
CDR3nt: TGTGCCAGCAGTGTTCGACTAGCGGGAGTGGCGGGGAATGAGCAGTTCTTC

abundance: NA
j_gene: TRBJ2-1
v_gene: TRBV18
d_gene: TRBD1
CDR3aa: CASSPAGSGGYNEQFF
CDR3nt: TGTGCCAGCTCACCAGCTGGGTCAGGGGGATACAATGAGCAGTTCTTC